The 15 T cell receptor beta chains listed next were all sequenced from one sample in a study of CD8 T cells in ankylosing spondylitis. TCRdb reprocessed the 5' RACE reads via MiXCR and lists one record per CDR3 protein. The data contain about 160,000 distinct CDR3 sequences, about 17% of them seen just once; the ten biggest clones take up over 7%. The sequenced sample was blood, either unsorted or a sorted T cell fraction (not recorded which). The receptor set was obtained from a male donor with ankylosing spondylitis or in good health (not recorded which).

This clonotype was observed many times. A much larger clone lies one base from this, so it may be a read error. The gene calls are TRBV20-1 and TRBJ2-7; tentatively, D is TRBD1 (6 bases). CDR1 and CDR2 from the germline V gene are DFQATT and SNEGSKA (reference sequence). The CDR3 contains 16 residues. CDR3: CCARDGQGRRTYEQYF. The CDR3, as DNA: TGCTGTGCTAGAGATGGCCAGGGGAGAAGGACCTACGAGCAGTACTTC.

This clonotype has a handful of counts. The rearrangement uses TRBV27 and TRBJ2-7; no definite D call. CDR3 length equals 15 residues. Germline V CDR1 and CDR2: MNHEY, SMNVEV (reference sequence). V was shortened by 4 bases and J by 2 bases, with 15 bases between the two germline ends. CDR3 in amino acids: CASSSYKGFTYEQYF. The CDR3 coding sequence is TGTGCCAGCAGTTCGTATAAGGGATTCACCTACGAGCAGTACTTC.

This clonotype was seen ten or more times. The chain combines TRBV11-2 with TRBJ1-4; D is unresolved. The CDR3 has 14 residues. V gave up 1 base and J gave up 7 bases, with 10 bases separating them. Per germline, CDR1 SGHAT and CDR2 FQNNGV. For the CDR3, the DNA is TGTGCCAGCAGCTTAGCTCAGGTTGCTGAAAAACTGTTTTTT. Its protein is CASSLAQVAEKLFF. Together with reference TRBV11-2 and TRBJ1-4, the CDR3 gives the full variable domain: EAGVAQSPRYKIIEKRQSVAFWCNPISGHATLYWYQQILGQGPKLLIQFQNNGVVDDSQLPKDRFSAERLKGVDSTLKIQPAKLEDSAVYLCASSLAQVAEKLFFGSGTQLSVL.

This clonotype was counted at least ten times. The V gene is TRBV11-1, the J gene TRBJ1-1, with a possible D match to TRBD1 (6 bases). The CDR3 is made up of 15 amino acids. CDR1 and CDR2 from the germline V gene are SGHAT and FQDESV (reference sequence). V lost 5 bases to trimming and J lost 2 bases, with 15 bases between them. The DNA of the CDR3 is TGTGCCAGCAGCCCCCGCAGGGGTAAAAACACTGAAGCTTTCTTT. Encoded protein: CASSPRRGKNTEAFF. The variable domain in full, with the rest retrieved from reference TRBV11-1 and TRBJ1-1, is EAEVAQSPRYKITEKSQAVAFWCDPISGHATLYWYRQILGQGPELLVQFQDESVVDDSQLPKDRFSAERLKGVDSTLKIQPAELGDSAMYLCASSPRRGKNTEAFFGQGTRLTVV.

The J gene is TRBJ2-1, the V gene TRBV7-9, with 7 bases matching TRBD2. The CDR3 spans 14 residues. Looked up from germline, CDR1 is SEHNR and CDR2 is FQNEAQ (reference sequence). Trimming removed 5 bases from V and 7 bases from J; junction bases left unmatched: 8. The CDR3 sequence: CASSPLGGSNEQFF. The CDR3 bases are TGTGCCAGCAGCCCACTGGGCGGGAGTAATGAGCAGTTCTTC.

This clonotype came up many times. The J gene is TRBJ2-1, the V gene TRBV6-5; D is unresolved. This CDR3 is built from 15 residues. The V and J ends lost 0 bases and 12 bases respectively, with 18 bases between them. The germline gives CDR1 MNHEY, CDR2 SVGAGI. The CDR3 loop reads CASSYSGGSNRAQFF. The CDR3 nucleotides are TGTGCCAGCAGTTACTCTGGTGGGTCTAACCGAGCGCAGTTCTTC.

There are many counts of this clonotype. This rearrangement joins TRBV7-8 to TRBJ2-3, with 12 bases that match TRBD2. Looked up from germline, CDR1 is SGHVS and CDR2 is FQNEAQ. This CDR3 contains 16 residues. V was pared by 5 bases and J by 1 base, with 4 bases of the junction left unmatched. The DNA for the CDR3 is TGTGCCAGCAGCCTTAGGACTAGCGGGGGCACAGATACGCAGTATTTT. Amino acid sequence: CASSLRTSGGTDTQYF.

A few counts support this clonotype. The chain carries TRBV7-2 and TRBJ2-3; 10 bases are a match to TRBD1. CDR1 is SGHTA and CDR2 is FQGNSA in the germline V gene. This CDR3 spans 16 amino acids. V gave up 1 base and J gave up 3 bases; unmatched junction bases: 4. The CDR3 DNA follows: TGTGCCAGCAGCTTAGTGGGGACAGGGGTGACAGATACGCAGTATTTT. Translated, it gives CASSLVGTGVTDTQYF.

The CDR3 DNA sequence: TGTGCCAGCAGTTTACGGGACGGAGCCTATGGCTACACCTTC. Its translation is CASSLRDGAYGYTF. The chain combines TRBV27 with TRBJ1-2; weak D call: TRBD1 (5 bases). Trimming removed 2 bases at V and 4 bases at J, with 11 bases between. The CDR3 spans 14 residues. CDR1 is MNHEY, CDR2 SMNVEV, per germline (reference sequence).

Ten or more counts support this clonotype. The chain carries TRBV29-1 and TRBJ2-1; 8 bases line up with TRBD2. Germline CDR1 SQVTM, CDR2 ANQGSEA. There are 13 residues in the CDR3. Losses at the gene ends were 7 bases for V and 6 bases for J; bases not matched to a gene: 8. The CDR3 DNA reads TGCAGCGGTCCGGGACTAGGGCTCAATGAGCAGTTCTTC. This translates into CSGPGLGLNEQFF.

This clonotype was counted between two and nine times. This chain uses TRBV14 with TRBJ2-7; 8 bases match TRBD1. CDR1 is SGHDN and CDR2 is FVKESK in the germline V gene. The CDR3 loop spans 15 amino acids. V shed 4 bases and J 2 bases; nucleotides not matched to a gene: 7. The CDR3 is CASSPLDRATYEQYF. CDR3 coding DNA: TGTGCCAGCAGCCCGTTGGACAGGGCGACCTACGAGCAGTACTTC.

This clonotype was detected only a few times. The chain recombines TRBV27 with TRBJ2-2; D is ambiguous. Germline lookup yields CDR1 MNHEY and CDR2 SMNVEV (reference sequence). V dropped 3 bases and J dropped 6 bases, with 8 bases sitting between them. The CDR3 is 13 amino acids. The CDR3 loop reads CASSFLNAGELFF. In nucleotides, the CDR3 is TGTGCCAGCAGTTTTCTCAACGCCGGGGAGCTGTTTTTT.

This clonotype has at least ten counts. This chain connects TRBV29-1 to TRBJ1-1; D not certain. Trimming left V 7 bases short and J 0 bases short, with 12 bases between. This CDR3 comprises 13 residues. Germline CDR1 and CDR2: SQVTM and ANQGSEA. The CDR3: CSAEMALNTEAFF. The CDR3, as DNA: TGCAGCGCAGAAATGGCTTTGAACACTGAAGCTTTCTTT.

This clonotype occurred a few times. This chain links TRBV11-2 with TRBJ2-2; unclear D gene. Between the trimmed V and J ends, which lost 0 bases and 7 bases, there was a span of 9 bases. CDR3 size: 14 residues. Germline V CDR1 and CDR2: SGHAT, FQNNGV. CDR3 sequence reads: CASSLEFGFGELFF. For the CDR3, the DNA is TGTGCCAGCAGCTTAGAGTTCGGTTTCGGGGAGCTGTTTTTT. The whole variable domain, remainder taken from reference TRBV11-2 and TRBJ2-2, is EAGVAQSPRYKIIEKRQSVAFWCNPISGHATLYWYQQILGQGPKLLIQFQNNGVVDDSQLPKDRFSAERLKGVDSTLKIQPAKLEDSAVYLCASSLEFGFGELFFGEGSRLTVL.

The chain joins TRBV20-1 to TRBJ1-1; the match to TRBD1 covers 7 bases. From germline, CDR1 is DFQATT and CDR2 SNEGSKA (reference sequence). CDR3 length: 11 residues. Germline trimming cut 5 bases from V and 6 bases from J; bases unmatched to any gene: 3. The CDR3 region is CSALDRPEAFF. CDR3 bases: TGCAGTGCTTTGGACAGGCCTGAAGCTTTCTTT.